The source of this T cell receptor beta chain is a study of prognosis after radiotherapy for stage I lung cancer. The CDR3 covers 17 residues. Germline V gene data show CDR1 as MRHNA and CDR2 as SNTAGT. V dropped 8 bases and J dropped 3 bases, with 22 bases sitting between them. The genomic DNA TCR beta CDR3 region underwent two rounds of multiplex PCR. For every TRBV and TRBJ gene, a specific primer was used in first-round PCR. TCRdb reprocessed the multiplex PCR reads via MiXCR and lists one record per CDR3 protein. The table records roughly 26,000 distinct CDR3 sequences, 25% to 35% of them present only once.

This chain connects TRBV6-4 to TRBJ2-2, with D possibly TRBD2 on 6 matching bases. The source material was PBMCs, sampled before or after stereotactic body radiation therapy (not recorded which). This sequence was found in a donor aged 50 or older with non-small cell lung cancer. The CDR3 region is CASQLTGPPGDTGELFF. CDR3 DNA sequence: TGTGCCAGCCAACTTACCGGGCCCCCGGGGGACACCGGGGAGCTGTTTTTT.